These T cell receptor beta chains were read from a single sample in a study of OX40 agonist ivuxolimab in advanced cancers. Profiling relied on immunoSEQ multiplex PCR, and the TCRdb table lists in-frame clones only, not all of them. The sample contains about 10,000 clones, more than 60% of which appear only once. This sample comprised CD4+ or CD8+ T cells sorted from blood, obtained in a trial of the OX40 agonist ivuxolimab. The receptors stem from an adult with an advanced solid tumor such as melanoma, head and neck, liver or kidney cancer. CDR3s include the opening cysteine and the closing phenylalanine or tryptophan. Size tells how often a clone was seen (once, few, many) or the class of an expanded clone, and some rows leave it out.

J,size,V,CDR3
TRBJ2-1,NA,TRBV4-1,CASSPLSGRGYNEQFF
TRBJ2-7,NA,TRBV5-8,CASSFGFAGNYEQYF
TRBJ1-1,once,TRBV5-8,CASSFDLNTEAFF
TRBJ2-1,NA,TRBV28,CASRSSSGRGGQFF
TRBJ2-3,NA,TRBV5-4,CASSLAWLPGTDTQYF
TRBJ2-7,NA,TRBV5-5,CASSLSPGQLLEQYF
TRBJ2-7,NA,TRBV11-2,CASSLESSYEQYF
TRBJ2-7,NA,TRBV6-5,CASSSGTASYEQYF
TRBJ2-1,few,TRBV27,CASSPTLNSYNEQFF
TRBJ1-3,NA,TRBV4-1,CASSQLGDSLDPSGNTIYF